Sequencing of this T cell receptor beta chain was carried out in a study of cytomegalovirus exposure and HLA in healthy donors (dated by TCRdb to the late 2010s). In terms of the full investigation: An earlier analysis of roughly 500 of the donors reported about 250 Gb of sequence data and about 100 million unique TCR beta sequences from roughly 180 million T cells. To predict cytomegalovirus infection status, the study brought together high-throughput TCR immunosequencing, statistical association of individual TCRs with disease status, and machine learning. An early release covering roughly 640 HLA-typed donors comprised 250 to 350 gigabases of sequencing data and around 86 million unique TCR sequences. Rather than using new phenotypic data, the later analysis identified candidate immune exposures from TCR beta sequences and from how often those sequences occurred across donors. HLA typing covered class I and class II loci at four-digit resolution. In a later analysis, previously published TCR beta repertoires from fewer than 750 donors were re-analyzed and high-resolution HLA genotyping was added so that TCR occurrence patterns could be studied. About 5 DR-DQ haplotypes were handled as single units for association and clustering, since linkage in the cohort was strong. The aim of the study was to test whether cataloging public T cell receptors could identify signatures of past pathogen exposure. All discovery cohort repertoires had been generated on a single sequencing platform. The T cell repertoires of several hundred subjects were profiled by immunosequencing and related to cytomegalovirus serostatus. Along with the roughly 710-subject first cohort, a separate validation cohort of over a hundred different subjects was used. Of the roughly 390 genotyped donors, approximately 82% fell in the genetic ancestry cluster associated with self-reported Caucasian donors. The number of donors typed differed by locus, with roughly 629-640 for A, B, C, DRB1 and DQB1, 522 for DQA1, 600 to 610 for DPA1, and approximately 470 for DPB1. Donor age, sex, ethnicity and CMV serostatus were compiled together with the repertoire data. Among a few hundred genotyped donors of the cohort, an average of 235,054 unique TCR beta nucleotide sequences were sequenced per donor, roughly a sixth of them non-productive. In an earlier analysis of around 540 of the donors, high-throughput TCR beta sequencing was used to judge whether each TCR beta V gene segment behaved as functional or pseudogenic. Genome-wide SNP genotypes for about 65% of the 666 donors were used in a later genetic analysis, which treated that subset as a discovery cohort.

Study-wide conclusions, independent of this receptor: In vitro tests confirmed that three of the cytomegalovirus-associated TCR beta chains recognize cytomegalovirus antigens. Cytomegalovirus status was reported to be diagnosed by the classifier with high specificity and sensitivity in both the original and validation cohorts. Immune exposure information for the cohort was limited to CMV serostatus. An association between a missense DCLRE1C variant and V-gene and J-gene trimming of TCR beta chains was found in a later genetic analysis and replicated in an independent cohort. A further reported finding was that TCR beta sequences accurately predicted the HLA-A and HLA-B alleles for most subjects in the first cohort. Linkage disequilibrium might explain the correlated functional status among segregating V segments, but an unknown experimental factor could not be excluded. Because HLA typing was missing for some donors at each locus, association tests included only the typed subset. At a false discovery rate of 0.05, a later analysis linked about 16,000 TCR beta sequences to specific HLA alleles. In an earlier analysis of around 500 of the donors, most TCR beta V segments appeared in productive rearrangements about 90% or about 30% of the time, broadly matching IMGT annotations. Presence/absence analyses assumed roughly uniform sequencing depth across donors, an assumption that may not hold. It was suggested by the authors that the approach could potentially be generalized to other disease states and immunological phenotypes. A group of highly shared sequence variants was considered likely to be a technical artifact of the sequencing pipeline. The study listed 150 to 200 TCR beta chains as associated with cytomegalovirus. In this cohort, only TCR beta chains were sequenced, and detectable features were limited by the absence of alpha or paired-chain data. The 87-base-pair reads could not distinguish some IMGT-functional V segments, including TRBV6-2 and TRBV6-3, so those segments were excluded. Because counts were too low, 15 or so rarely observed V segments, including chromosome 9 orphons, were excluded from the earlier analysis of around 590 of the donors. While some public TCRs were present in many individuals, most TCR sequences turned up only very rarely across donors. According to a later analysis, parvovirus B19, influenza, CMV and Epstein-Barr virus appeared linked to several top co-occurrence clusters. In a later analysis, most CMV-associated TCR beta chains were found to appear HLA-restricted, with HLA associations seemingly driven largely by CMV exposure. When HLA alleles, especially DR and DQ, strongly co-occurred, attributing TCR associations to individual alleles was difficult. In a later analysis, TCR association rates were found to vary across HLA loci, with the most associated TCRs seen for DRB1 alleles and the fewest for HLA-C alleles. In a later analysis, HLA-associated TCR beta chains were found to be more clonally expanded and to have lower generation probabilities than equally common non-associated chains. Compared with the roughly 700-donor mean, donors in an Asian-associated ancestry cluster had fewer N-insertions in productive TCRs, according to a later genetic analysis.

Note on this clone: Its antigen is still unknown. It has no much larger one-base neighbor in the sample; base qualities were not kept.

Counted from cysteine to phenylalanine, this CDR3 has 15 amino acids. The CDR3 DNA has 45 bases and is translated from base 1. The germline V gene (reference sequence) yields WNHNN for CDR1 and SYGVQD for CDR2. V gives up 6 bases and J gives up 3 bases, and the segment between their germline ends measures 16 bases. In total, approximately 700 healthy bone marrow donors made up the cohort. All cohort members were sampled while nominally healthy, although unrecorded immune exposures were likely present. The donor tested CMV seropositive, placing the donor among the 289 seropositive members of the cohort. A peripheral blood sample was collected from each donor, and TCR beta sequencing was performed on peripheral blood mononuclear cells. Genomic DNA extraction from the blood cell samples was performed with the Qiagen DNeasy Blood Extraction Kit. The library was made by the immunoSEQ multiplex PCR assay. For the multiplex PCR, a mixture combining 60 forward primers for TCR Vbeta segments and 13 reverse primers for TCR Jbeta segments was used. A multiplex PCR assay on genomic DNA amplified the CDR3 region of rearranged TCR beta genes. On the Illumina HiSeq System, the amplified TCR beta libraries were sequenced as 87-base-pair reads. In the source study's methods: A later analysis counted about 80 million unique TCR beta chains across the 700 or so repertoires, and 9.5 million to 11 million of these chains were shared by at least two donors. Raw reads were error-corrected and collapsed into unique sequences with a nearest-neighbor algorithm that merged closely related sequences to remove PCR and sequencing errors. To assign V, D and J gene segments, CDR3 sequences were aligned to IMGT reference sequences. For a sequence to be retained, a match of at least six nucleotides was required to both a V gene segment and a J gene segment. Rearrangements were called productive when the CDR3 lacked stop codons and stayed in frame with V and J; all others were non-productive. Following IMGT convention, CDR3 was defined as the stretch from the second conserved V-encoded cysteine up to the conserved J-encoded phenylalanine. The earlier analysis of roughly 590 of the donors excluded sequences that lacked an unambiguous match to a single V gene segment. An earlier analysis of fewer than 750 of the donors classified V segments as functional when productive rearrangements were above 56.7% and as segregating when the standard deviation between donors was above 5%. A statistical classification framework was built for diagnosing cytomegalovirus status from the catalog of TCR beta chain sequences. In a later analysis, V and J genes were assigned by comparing TCR nucleotide sequences against IMGT/GENE-DB human TR gene sequences. A later analysis assigned CDR3 sequences and most-parsimonious VDJ recombination scenarios with the TCRdist pipeline. A later analysis defined each TCR beta chain by its CDR3 amino acid sequence plus V-gene family, and excluded reads lacking a unique V-gene family. As a way to deal with suspected cross-contamination and a sequencing artifact, a later analysis dropped nearly 600 nucleotide sequences that were highly shared and had low generation probability. For each public chain, a later analysis derived a clonal expansion index from normalized ranks of inferred template counts within each repertoire. A later analysis computed generation probabilities with a VDJ recombination model fitted to out-of-frame rearrangements, and checked the results against IGoR. In a later analysis, TCR-TCR, TCR-HLA and TCR-CMV co-occurrence was scored with hypergeometric tests, and a repertoire-size bias correction was applied to TCR pairs. In a later analysis, false discovery rates were estimated by permuting HLA or CMV assignments 20 times. A later analysis grouped co-occurring TCRs with DBSCAN, adding TCRdist sequence similarity when clustering within HLA-allele-positive subsets. Repertoires with fewer than 30,000 or more than 120,000 public chains were left out of co-occurrence clustering, as were five repertoires with anomalous nucleotide sharing. TCRdb stores this immuneACCESS table with in-frame sequences only. Part of the clones is absent; in the studies checked, under half of the shortfall reflects unresolved V genes, and no reason is known for the rest. V and J calls and clone size follow that table, whereas D and trimming were derived from the DNA. The sample includes about 31,000 clones, with about 60% observed a single time. The ten largest clones capture around 23% of the sample.

This TCR derives from a man aged 50 to 59 in good health and CMV-seropositive. The chain is assembled from TRBV10-1 and TRBJ2-3, and perhaps TRBD1 as D gene, on 5 matching bases. Sequencing input: PBMCs. In nucleotide form, the sequence is TGCGCCAGCAGGGCACAGGACACGAGGACAGATACGCAGTATTTT. Translated, it reads CASRAQDTRTDTQYF.